What follows are 5 T cell receptor beta chains derived from one specimen sequenced in a study of blood T cell repertoires in COVID-19. This table comes from immunoSEQ multiplex PCR, and its TCRdb copy is limited to in-frame clones, with some not included. The top ten hold about 3.8% of the sample, which has fewer than 65,000 clones, under 95% seen once. Specimen: peripheral blood. The receptors were gathered from a human donor in a cohort sampled during active COVID-19.

The chain combines TRBV7-9 with TRBJ2-7; TRBD1 matches 7 bases. CDR3 length: 13 residues. In germline, CDR1 is SEHNR, CDR2 FQNEAQ (reference sequence). The CDR3 nucleotides read TGTGCCAGCAGCTCGTCTGGAGGACAGGTCCCTCGCGTC. As protein: CASSSSGGQVPRV.

The chain combines TRBV5-1 with TRBJ2-6; 7 nucleotides match TRBD1. This CDR3 is 18 amino acids long. Germline lookup yields CDR1 SGHRS and CDR2 YFSETQ. V was pared by 1 base and J by 1 base, with 8 bases of the junction left unmatched. CDR3 bases: TGCGCCAGCAGCTTGCTTAAGACAGGGCAATCTGGGGCCAACGTCCTGACTTTC. It is translated as CASSLLKTGQSGANVLTF.

V gene TRBV20-1 combines with J gene TRBJ2-7, with TRBD1 as a possible D gene (6 bases). V was trimmed by 3 bases and J by 4 bases, leaving 13 bases between them. The CDR3 length is 13 residues. In germline, CDR1 is DFQATT, CDR2 SNEGSKA (reference sequence). This CDR3 is CSASLDRGYEQYF. The CDR3 DNA follows: TGCAGTGCTAGTCTGGACAGAGGATACGAGCAGTACTTC.

V gene TRBV7-8 combines with J gene TRBJ1-5, with D maybe TRBD1 (6 bases). V was clipped by 2 bases and J by 3 bases, with 14 bases between them. There are 16 residues in the CDR3. Germline V gene lookup returns CDR1 SGHVS and CDR2 FQNEAQ. Here the CDR3 reads CASSLYSRGTNQPQHF. The CDR3 bases are TGTGCCAGCAGCTTATATAGTAGGGGGACCAATCAGCCCCAGCATTTT.

The chain has TRBV25-1 and TRBJ2-7; TRBD2 aligns across 11 bases. Per the germline V gene, CDR1 is MGHDK and CDR2 is SYGVNS. Unmatched junction bases numbered 6, after V lost 0 bases and J lost 2 bases. The CDR3 sequence is 17 residues long. The CDR3: CASSEYKTSGTAYEQYF. In DNA, the CDR3 is TGTGCCAGCAGTGAATATAAGACTAGCGGGACCGCCTACGAGCAGTACTTC.